Each of the 6 T cell receptor beta chains below was sequenced from the same sample in a study of beta chain features in type 1 diabetes. The investigators reverse transcribed all of the isolated RNA, so they sequenced expressed TCRB transcripts. Only in-frame clones appear in the TCRdb table, and some are missing; sequencing was by immunoSEQ multiplex PCR. In the table there are around 160,000 clones, around 51% of which are singletons. The sequenced sample was Tregs from blood. Receptors were obtained from a man aged 18 to 30 in good health.

This clone was seen a handful of times. The chain combines TRBV13 with TRBJ2-3, with D maybe TRBD2 (5 bases). V dropped 4 bases and J dropped 7 bases, with 15 bases sitting between them. Germline CDR1 reads PRHDT; CDR2 reads FYEKMQ (reference sequence). The CDR3 spans 14 residues. The CDR3: CASSSGISTNTQYF. The CDR3 nucleotides are TGTGCCAGCAGCTCGGGGATCTCGACGAATACGCAGTATTTT.

This clone was picked up one time. The chain employs TRBV7-9 and TRBJ1-5; weak D call: TRBD1 (5 bases). Trimming removed 5 bases from V and 6 bases from J, with 11 bases in between. The CDR3 consists of 13 residues. CDR1 is SEHNR and CDR2 is FQNEAQ in the germline V gene (reference sequence). The CDR3 bases are TGTGCCAGCAGCCAGGGAGGGGCTCAGCCCCAGCATTTT. It encodes CASSQGGAQPQHF.

The V and J genes are TRBV2 and TRBJ2-6, with D possibly being TRBD1 (7 bases). The germline gives CDR1 SNHLY, CDR2 FYNNEI. V dropped 8 bases and J dropped 4 bases, with 21 bases sitting between them. The CDR3 has 17 amino acids. DNA for the CDR3: TGTGCCAGCTCGATGGTGGAGGGGGCGCCCGGGGCCAACGTCCTGACTTTC. Translating gives CASSMVEGAPGANVLTF.

The chain employs TRBV9 and TRBJ1-4, with 7 nucleotides matching TRBD1. The V segment lost 4 bases and the J segment 7 bases; nucleotides outside the gene matches: 7. Germline assignment: CDR1 SGDLS and CDR2 YYNGEE. The CDR3 covers 14 residues. The CDR3 DNA is TGTGCCAGCAGCACCAGGGACAGATCTGAAAAACTGTTTTTT. Its protein product is CASSTRDRSEKLFF.

This clone occurred a few times. The chain has TRBV7-2 and TRBJ2-7; 8 nucleotides line up with TRBD1. Trimming removed 8 bases from V and 3 bases from J; junction bases left unmatched: 6. There are 13 residues in the CDR3. From germline, CDR1 is SGHTA and CDR2 FQGNSA. The CDR3 loop reads CASSRTGNYEQYF. CDR3 bases: TGTGCCAGCTCGCGGACAGGGAACTACGAGCAGTACTTC. Supplemented by reference TRBV7-2 and TRBJ2-7, the full variable domain reads GAGVSQSPSNKVTEKGKDVELRCDPISGHTALYWYRQSLGQGLEFLIYFQGNSAPDKSGLPSDRFSAERTGGSVSTLTIQRTQQEDSAVYLCASSRTGNYEQYFGPGTRLTVT.

J is TRBJ1-6 and V is TRBV30; D is ambiguous. CDR3 length: 13 amino acids. Germline CDR1 GTSNPN, CDR2 SVGIG (reference sequence). Trimming pared 2 bases from V and 7 bases from J, leaving 9 bases between. CDR3 DNA: TGTGCCTGGAGTCCAGGAGGCAATTCACCCCTCCACTTT. Its protein product is CAWSPGGNSPLHF.